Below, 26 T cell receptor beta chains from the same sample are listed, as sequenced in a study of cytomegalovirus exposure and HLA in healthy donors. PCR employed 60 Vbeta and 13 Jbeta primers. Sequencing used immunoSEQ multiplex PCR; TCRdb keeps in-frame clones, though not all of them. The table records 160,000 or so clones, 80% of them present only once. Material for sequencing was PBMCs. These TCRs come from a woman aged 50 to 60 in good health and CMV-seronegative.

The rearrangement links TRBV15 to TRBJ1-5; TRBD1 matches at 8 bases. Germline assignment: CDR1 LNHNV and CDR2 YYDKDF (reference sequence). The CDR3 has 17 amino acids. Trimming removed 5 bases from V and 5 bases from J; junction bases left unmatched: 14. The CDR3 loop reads CATSYGQGTFLDQPQHF. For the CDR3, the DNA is TGTGCCACCAGCTACGGACAGGGAACGTTTTTAGATCAGCCCCAGCATTTT.

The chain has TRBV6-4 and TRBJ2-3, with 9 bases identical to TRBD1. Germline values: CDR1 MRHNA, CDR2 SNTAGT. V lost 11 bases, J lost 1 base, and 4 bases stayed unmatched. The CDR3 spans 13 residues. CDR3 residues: CAAGDRGTDTQYF. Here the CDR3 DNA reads TGTGCCGCAGGGGACAGGGGCACAGATACGCAGTATTTT.

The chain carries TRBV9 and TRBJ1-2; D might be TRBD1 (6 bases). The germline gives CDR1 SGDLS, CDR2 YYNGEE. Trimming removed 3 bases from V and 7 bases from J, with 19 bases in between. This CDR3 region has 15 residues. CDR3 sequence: CASSATPGVLSGYTF. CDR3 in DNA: TGTGCCAGCAGCGCGACCCCAGGGGTTCTCTCTGGCTACACCTTC.

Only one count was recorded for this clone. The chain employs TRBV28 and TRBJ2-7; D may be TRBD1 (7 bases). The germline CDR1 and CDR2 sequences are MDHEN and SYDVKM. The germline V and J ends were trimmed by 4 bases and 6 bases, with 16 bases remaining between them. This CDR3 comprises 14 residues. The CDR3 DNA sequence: TGTGCCAGCAGTTCACCAGGGGGGTGGGGCGAGCAGTACTTC. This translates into CASSSPGGWGEQYF.

The CDR3 sequence: CASSLSLAGGYEQFF. CDR3 bases: TGTGCCAGCAGCTTGTCCCTAGCGGGAGGATATGAGCAGTTCTTC. V gene TRBV5-4 combines with J gene TRBJ2-1, with 11 positions matching TRBD2. Germline V gene lookup returns CDR1 SGHNT and CDR2 YYREEE (reference sequence). This CDR3 comprises 15 residues. V lost 1 base to trimming and J lost 8 bases; unmatched junction nucleotides: 5.

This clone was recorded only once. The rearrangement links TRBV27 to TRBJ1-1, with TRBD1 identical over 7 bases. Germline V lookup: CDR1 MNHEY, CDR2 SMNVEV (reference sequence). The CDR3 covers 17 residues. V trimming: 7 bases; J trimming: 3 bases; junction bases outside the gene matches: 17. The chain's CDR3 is CASNSGQTYQGDTEAFF. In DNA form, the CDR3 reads TGTGCCAGCAATTCCGGACAAACTTATCAGGGGGACACTGAAGCTTTCTTT.

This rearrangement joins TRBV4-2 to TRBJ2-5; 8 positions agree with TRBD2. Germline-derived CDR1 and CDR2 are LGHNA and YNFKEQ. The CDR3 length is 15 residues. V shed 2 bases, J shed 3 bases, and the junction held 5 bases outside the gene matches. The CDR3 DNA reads TGTGCCAGCAGCCAAAAAGCGGGAGTAGAAGAGACCCAGTACTTC. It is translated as CASSQKAGVEETQYF.

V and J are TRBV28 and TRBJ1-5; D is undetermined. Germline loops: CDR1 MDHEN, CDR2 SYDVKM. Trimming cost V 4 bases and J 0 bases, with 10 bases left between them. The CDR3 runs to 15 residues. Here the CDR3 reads CASSSPGNSNQPQHF. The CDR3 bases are TGTGCCAGCAGTTCTCCAGGAAATAGCAATCAGCCCCAGCATTTT.

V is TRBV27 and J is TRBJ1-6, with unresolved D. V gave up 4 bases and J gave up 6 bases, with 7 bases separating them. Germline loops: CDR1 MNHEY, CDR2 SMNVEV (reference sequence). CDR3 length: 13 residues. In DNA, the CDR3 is TGTGCCAGCAGTTCCTCTAGTAATTCACCCCTCCACTTT. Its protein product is CASSSSSNSPLHF.

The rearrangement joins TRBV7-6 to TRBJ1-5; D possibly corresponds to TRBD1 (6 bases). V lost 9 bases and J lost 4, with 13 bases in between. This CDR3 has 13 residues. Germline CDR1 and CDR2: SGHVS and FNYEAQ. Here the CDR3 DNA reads TGTGCCAGTTCAGGGGAAGGGAATCAGCCCCAGCATTTT. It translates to CASSGEGNQPQHF.

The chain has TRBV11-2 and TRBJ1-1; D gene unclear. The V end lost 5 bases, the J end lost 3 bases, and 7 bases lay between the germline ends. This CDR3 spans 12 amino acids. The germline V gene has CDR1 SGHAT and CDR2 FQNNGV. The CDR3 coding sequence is TGTGCCAGCAGCCCAGCGTACACTGAAGCTTTCTTT. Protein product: CASSPAYTEAFF.

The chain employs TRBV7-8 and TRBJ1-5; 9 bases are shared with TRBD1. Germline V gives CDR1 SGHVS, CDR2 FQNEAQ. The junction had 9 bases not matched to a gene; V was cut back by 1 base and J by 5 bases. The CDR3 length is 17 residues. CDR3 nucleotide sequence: TGTGCCAGCAGCTTAGGGGACAGGGTTTTTGGGGATCAGCCCCAGCATTTT. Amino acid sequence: CASSLGDRVFGDQPQHF.

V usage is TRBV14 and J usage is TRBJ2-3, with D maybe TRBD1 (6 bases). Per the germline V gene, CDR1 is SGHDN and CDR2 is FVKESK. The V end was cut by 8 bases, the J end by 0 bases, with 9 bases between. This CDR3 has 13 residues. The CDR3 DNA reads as TGTGCCAGCGGGGGCGGTAGCACAGATACGCAGTATTTT. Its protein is CASGGGSTDTQYF.

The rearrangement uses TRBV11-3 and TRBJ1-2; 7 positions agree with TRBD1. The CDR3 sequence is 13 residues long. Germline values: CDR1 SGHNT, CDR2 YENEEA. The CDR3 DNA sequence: TGTGAGAGACAGGGCCTAGAATCCGGTGACTACACCTTC. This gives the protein CERQGLESGDYTF.

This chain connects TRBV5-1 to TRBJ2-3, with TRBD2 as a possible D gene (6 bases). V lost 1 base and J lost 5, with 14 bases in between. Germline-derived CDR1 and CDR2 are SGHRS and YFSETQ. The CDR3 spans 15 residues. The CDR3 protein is CASSLFAGSIDTQYF. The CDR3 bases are TGCGCCAGCAGCTTGTTTGCGGGGTCGATAGATACGCAGTATTTT.

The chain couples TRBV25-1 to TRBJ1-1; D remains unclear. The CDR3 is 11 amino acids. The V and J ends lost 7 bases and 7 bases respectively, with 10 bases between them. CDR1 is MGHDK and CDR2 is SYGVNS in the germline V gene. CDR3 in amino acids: CASIGGVEAFF. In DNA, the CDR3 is TGTGCCAGCATCGGCGGGGTTGAAGCTTTCTTT.

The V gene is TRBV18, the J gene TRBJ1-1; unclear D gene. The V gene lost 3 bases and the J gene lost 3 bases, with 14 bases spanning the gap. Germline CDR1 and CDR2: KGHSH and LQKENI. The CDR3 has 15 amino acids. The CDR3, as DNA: TGTGCCAGCTCACCGACGAAAGGGAGGTACACTGAAGCTTTCTTT. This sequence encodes CASSPTKGRYTEAFF.

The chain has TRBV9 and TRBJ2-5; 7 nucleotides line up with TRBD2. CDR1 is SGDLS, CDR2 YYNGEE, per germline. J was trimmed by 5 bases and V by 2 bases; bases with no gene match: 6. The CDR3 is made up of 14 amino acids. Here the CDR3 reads CASSVSGREETQYF. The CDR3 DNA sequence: TGTGCCAGCAGCGTTTCGGGGAGGGAGGAGACCCAGTACTTC.

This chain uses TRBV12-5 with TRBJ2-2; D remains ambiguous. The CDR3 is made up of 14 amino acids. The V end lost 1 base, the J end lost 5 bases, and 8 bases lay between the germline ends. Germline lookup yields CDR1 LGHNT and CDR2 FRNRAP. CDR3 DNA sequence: TGTGCTAGTGGTTTGGGGCAGAATACCGGGGAGCTGTTTTTT. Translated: CASGLGQNTGELFF.

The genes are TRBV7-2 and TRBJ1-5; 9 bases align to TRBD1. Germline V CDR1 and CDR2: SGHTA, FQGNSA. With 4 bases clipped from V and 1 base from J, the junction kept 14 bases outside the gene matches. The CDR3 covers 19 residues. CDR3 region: CASSSSGTGSRGSNQPQHF. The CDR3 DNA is TGTGCCAGCAGCTCCTCCGGGACAGGGTCTCGAGGGAGCAATCAGCCCCAGCATTTT.

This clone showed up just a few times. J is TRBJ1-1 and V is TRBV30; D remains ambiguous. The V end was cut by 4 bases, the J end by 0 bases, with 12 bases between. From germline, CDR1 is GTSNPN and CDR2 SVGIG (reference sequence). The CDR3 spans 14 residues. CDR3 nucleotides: TGTGCCTGGAAGTCAGGACTTCTGAACACTGAAGCTTTCTTT. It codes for CAWKSGLLNTEAFF.

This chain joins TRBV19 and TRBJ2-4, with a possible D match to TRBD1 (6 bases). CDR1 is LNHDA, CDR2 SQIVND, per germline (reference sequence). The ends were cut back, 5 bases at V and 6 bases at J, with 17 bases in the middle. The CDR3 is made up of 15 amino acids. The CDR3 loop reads CASSGYYRAVNIQYF. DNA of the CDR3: TGTGCCAGTAGTGGATACTACAGGGCAGTAAACATTCAGTACTTC. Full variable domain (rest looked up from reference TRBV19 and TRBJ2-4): DGGITQSPKYLFRKEGQNVTLSCEQNLNHDAMYWYRQDPGQGLRLIYYSQIVNDFQKGDIAEGYSVSREKKESFPLTVTSAQKNPTAFYLCASSGYYRAVNIQYFGAGTRLSVL.

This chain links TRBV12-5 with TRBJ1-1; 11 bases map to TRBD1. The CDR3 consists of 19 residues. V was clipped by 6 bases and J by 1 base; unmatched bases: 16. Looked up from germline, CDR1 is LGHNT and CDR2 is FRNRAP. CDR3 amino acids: CASGPSGPGQGVENTEAFF. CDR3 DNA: TGTGCTAGTGGACCATCGGGACCGGGACAGGGGGTGGAGAACACTGAAGCTTTCTTT.

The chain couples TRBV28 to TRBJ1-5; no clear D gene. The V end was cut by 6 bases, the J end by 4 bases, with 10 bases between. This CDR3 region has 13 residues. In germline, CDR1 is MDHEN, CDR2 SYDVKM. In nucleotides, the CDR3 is TGTGCCAGCAGGATCACCCTAAATCAGCCCCAGCATTTT. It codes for CASRITLNQPQHF.

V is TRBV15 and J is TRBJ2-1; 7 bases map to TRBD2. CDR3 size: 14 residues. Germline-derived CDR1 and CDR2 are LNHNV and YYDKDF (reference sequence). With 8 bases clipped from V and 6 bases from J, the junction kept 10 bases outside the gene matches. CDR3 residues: CATRLAGGGNEQFF. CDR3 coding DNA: TGTGCCACCCGGCTTGCTGGGGGGGGCAATGAGCAGTTCTTC.

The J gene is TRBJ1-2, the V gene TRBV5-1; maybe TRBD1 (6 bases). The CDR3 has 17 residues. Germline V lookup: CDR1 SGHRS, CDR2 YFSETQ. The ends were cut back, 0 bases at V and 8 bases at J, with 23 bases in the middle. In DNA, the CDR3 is TGCGCCAGCAGCTTGGCCCCCCCCGAGACAGGAGTGGGAGGCTACACCTTC. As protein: CASSLAPPETGVGGYTF.